These 6 T cell receptor beta chains were sequenced from one sample in a study of vaccination and CD4 T cells after COVID-19. Treatment denoted: approximately 11-day PBMC culture with coronavirus spike peptide pools or control peptides (ViraFEST assay). Sequencing of the DNA from cultured CD4+ T cells was carried out with the Oncomine TCR Beta short-read assay. TCRdb analysed the PCR reads with MiXCR anew, one entry per CDR3 protein. Among some 25,000 distinct CDR3 sequences listed, about 39% were seen once. No antigen is known for these receptors. Specimen: CD4+ T cells from blood, cultured in vitro. These receptors were taken from a human donor who had recovered from COVID-19.

This clonotype was observed a few times. The genes are TRBV4-1 and TRBJ1-2; TRBD1 aligns across 8 bases. The CDR3 totals 16 residues. CDR1 is MGHRA, CDR2 YSYEKL, per germline. The V segment lost 1 base and the J segment 6 bases; nucleotides outside the gene matches: 10. In DNA, the CDR3 is TGCGCCAGCAGCCAAGGGCAGGGGGCGGGAGGGAATGGCTACACCTTC. Amino acids: CASSQGQGAGGNGYTF.

This chain uses TRBV6-1 with TRBJ2-7; D ambiguous. The germline V gene encodes CDR1 MNHNS and CDR2 SASEGT. The length of the CDR3 is 14 residues. Trimming stripped 2 bases from V and 6 bases from J, with 14 bases between. The CDR3 protein is CASSESNYVGEQYF. CDR3 DNA: TGTGCCAGCAGTGAATCGAATTACGTGGGCGAGCAGTACTTC.

The chain links TRBV7-8 to TRBJ1-2, with no clear D. The V gene lost 5 bases and the J gene lost 4 bases, with 14 bases spanning the gap. The germline V gene has CDR1 SGHVS and CDR2 FQNEAQ. CDR3 length: 14 residues. CDR3 sequence (DNA): TGTGCCAGCAGCCCATTCGACCCTTCCTATGGCTACACCTTC. As protein: CASSPFDPSYGYTF.

The chain has TRBV5-1 and TRBJ2-3; D is ambiguous. The V gene lost 0 bases and the J gene lost 1 base, with 3 bases spanning the gap. Germline V gives CDR1 SGHRS, CDR2 YFSETQ. This CDR3 contains 13 residues. DNA for the CDR3: TGCGCCAGCAGCTTGGTGGGCACAGATACGCAGTATTTT. Protein: CASSLVGTDTQYF.

The CDR3 sequence: CSAREWVGQPQHF. The CDR3 coding sequence is TGCAGTGCTAGGGAGTGGGTTGGGCAGCCCCAGCATTTT. This chain links TRBV20-1 with TRBJ1-5; D is unresolved. The ends were cut back, 3 bases at V and 7 bases at J, with 13 bases in the middle. Looked up from germline, CDR1 is DFQATT and CDR2 is SNEGSKA (reference sequence). CDR3 size: 13 residues.

V is TRBV19 and J is TRBJ1-1, with D hard to call. This CDR3 has 13 amino acids. V was clipped by 9 bases and J by 1 base, with 12 bases between them. CDR1 is LNHDA, CDR2 SQIVND, per germline (reference sequence). CDR3 amino acids: CASRKAGNTEAFF. CDR3 bases: TGTGCCAGCCGGAAAGCAGGGAACACTGAAGCTTTCTTT.